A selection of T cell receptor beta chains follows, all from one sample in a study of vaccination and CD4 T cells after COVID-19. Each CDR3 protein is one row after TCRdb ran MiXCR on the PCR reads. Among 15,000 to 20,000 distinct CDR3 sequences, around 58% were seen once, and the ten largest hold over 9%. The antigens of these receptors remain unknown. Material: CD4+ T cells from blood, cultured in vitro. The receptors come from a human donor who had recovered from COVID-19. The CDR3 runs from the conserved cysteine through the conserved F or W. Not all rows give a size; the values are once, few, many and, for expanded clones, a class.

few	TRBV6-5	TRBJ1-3	CASSSDRLGTIYF
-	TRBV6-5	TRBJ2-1	CASSWVADWGNEQFF
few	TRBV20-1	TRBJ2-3	CSASPGTGWPGAETDTQYF
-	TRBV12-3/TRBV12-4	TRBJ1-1	CASSPVTGVIAEAFF
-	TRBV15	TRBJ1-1	CATSRDGGPGAVSYTEAFF
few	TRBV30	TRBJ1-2	CAWSVLRPNYGYTF
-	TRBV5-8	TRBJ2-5	CASSFRREETQYF
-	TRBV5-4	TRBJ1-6	CASSSDRGNSPLHF
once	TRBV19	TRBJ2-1	CASSIVLAGVGNEQFF
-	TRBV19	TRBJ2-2	CASRNLDTGELFF
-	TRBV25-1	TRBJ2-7	CASSGGQGKYEQYF
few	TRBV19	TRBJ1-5	CASSPGAGTQPQHF
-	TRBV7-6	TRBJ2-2	CASSPLRGTGELFF
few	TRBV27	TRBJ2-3	CASSLSEATAGTQYF
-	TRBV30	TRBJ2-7	CAWSKGAGYEQYF
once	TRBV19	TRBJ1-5	CASSISGQWEGNQPQHF
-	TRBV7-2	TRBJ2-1	CASSLTSNPGPFF
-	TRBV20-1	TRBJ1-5	CSARVGDSNRPQHF
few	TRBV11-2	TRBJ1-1	CASSHGSGPQGAFF
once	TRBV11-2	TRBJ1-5	CASSSTTNLGAQHF
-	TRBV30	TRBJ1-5	CAWSARTGYYNQPQHF
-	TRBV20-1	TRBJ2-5	CSARGSSGGVRTQYF
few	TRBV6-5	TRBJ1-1	CASSYSVGLNTEAFF
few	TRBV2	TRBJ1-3	CASSGQGAVAGNTIYF
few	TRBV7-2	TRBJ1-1	CASSLQGADTEAFF
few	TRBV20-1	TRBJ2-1	CSAGDRDYNEQFF
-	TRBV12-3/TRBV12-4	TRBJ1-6	CASSSGTGVSPLHF
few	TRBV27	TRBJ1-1	CASSFWGNTEAFF
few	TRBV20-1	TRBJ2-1	CSARGLAGAHEQFF
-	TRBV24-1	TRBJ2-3	CATSDRLAGVDTQYF
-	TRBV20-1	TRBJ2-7	CSARDGTGGDEQYF
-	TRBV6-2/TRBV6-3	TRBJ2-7	CASSYSAGHWQYF
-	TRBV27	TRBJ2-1	CASSGGPGGQFF
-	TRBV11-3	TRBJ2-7	CASSPLTGRWNEQYF
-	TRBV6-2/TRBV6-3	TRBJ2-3	CASSYSVGLTDTQYF
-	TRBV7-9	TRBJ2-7	CASTYSGSFPYEQYF
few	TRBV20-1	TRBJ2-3	CSARDRTGQTDTQYF
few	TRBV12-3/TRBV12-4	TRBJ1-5	CASSLPPRTSGNQPQHF
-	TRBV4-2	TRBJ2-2	CASSQGIFGGTGELFF
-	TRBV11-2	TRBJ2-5	CASTLNLETQYF
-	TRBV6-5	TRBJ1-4	CASSYPPGTNEKLFF
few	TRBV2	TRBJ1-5	CASSEVRAQGQPQHF
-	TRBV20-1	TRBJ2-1	CSARGERSRTYNEQFF
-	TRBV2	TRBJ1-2	CASSVPGQPYGYTF